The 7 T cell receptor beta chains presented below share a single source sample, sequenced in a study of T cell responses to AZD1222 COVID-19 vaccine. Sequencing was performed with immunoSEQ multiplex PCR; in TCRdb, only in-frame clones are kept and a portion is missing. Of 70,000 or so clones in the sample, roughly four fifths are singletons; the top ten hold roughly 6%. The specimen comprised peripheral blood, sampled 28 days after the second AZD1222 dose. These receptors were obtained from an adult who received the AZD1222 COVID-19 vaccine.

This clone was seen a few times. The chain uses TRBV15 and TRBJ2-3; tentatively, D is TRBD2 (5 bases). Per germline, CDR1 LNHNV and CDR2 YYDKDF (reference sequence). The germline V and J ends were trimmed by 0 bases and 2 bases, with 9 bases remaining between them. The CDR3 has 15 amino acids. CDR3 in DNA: TGTGCCACCAGCAGAGATCCGACTAACACAGATACGCAGTATTTT. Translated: CATSRDPTNTDTQYF.

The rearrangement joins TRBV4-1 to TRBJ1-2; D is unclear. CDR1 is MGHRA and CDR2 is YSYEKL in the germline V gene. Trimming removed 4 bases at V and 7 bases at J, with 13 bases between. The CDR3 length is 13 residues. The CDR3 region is CASSPRGKSGYTF. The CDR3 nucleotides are TGCGCCAGCAGCCCCCGAGGGAAGTCTGGCTACACCTTC.

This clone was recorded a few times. CDR3 loop: CASREGSNQPQHF. CDR3 coding DNA: TGTGCCAGCAGAGAGGGAAGCAATCAGCCCCAGCATTTT. The chain has TRBV12-3 or TRBV12-4 and TRBJ1-5; D unclear. Trimming stripped 6 bases from V and 1 base from J, with 7 bases between. This CDR3 spans 13 amino acids.

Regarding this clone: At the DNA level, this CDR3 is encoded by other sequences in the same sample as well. CDR3 region: CASSPGTGDQPQHF. The CDR3 DNA reads TGCGCCAGCAGCCCCGGCACGGGAGATCAGCCCCAGCATTTT. The V and J genes are TRBV5-1 and TRBJ1-5; D is ambiguous. The ends were cut back, 4 bases at V and 5 bases at J, with 13 bases in the middle. Germline V gene data show CDR1 as SGHRS and CDR2 as YFSETQ. The CDR3 sequence is 14 residues long.

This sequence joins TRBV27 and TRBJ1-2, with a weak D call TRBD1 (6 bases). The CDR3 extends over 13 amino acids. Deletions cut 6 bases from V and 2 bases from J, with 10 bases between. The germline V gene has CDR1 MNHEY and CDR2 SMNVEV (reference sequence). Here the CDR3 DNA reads TGTGCCAGCAGATTGACAGGCAACTATGGCTACACCTTC. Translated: CASRLTGNYGYTF.

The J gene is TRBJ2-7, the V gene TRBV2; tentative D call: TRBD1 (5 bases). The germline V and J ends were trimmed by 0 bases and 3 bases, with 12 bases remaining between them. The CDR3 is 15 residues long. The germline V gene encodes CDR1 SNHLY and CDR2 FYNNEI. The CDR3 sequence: CASSEAWQGYYEQYF. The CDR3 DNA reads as TGTGCCAGCAGTGAAGCATGGCAGGGTTACTACGAGCAGTACTTC.

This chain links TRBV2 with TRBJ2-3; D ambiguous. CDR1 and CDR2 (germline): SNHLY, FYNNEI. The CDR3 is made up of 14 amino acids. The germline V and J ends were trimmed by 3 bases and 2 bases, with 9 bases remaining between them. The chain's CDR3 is CASSEASYTDTQYF. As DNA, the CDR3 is TGTGCCAGCAGTGAGGCCAGCTACACAGATACGCAGTATTTT.